This T cell receptor (beta chain) derives from a study of T cells of healthy individuals. Deletions cut 1 base from V and 5 bases from J, with 10 bases between. This CDR3 spans 13 amino acids. CDR1 SGHDT and CDR2 YYEEEE come from the germline V gene. Via MiXCR, TCRdb re-called the 5' RACE reads, giving one row per CDR3 protein. The sample lists under 70,000 distinct CDR3 sequences, about 15% occurring once. The V gene is TRBV5-6, the J gene TRBJ2-7; D is unresolved. The TCR sequence derives from a human donor in good health. This chain's CDR3 is CASSLNEANEQYF. The CDR3 nucleotides are TGTGCCAGCAGCTTGAACGAGGCCAACGAGCAGTACTTC.